This record covers a single T cell receptor (beta chain). Its target antigen remains unknown. Per-nucleotide qualities are absent, and no much larger clonotype sits a single base away. Sequences LNHNV (CDR1) and YYDKDF (CDR2) are obtained from the germline V gene (reference sequence). The CDR3 holds 15 amino acids from the cysteine to the phenylalanine. Solely the CDR3 DNA is kept, with 45 bases framed from the first base. Relative to germline, V is 4 bases shorter and J is 7 bases shorter, with 19 bases between their ends. Each collaborating institution followed its own protocols to collect whole blood in K2EDTA tubes. For TCRbeta analysis, collaborators shipped samples in one of three forms: frozen whole blood, isolated PBMCs, or DNA extracted from either of those sample types. The immunoSEQ Assay, a bias-controlled multiplex PCR, was used to amplify TCRbeta CDR3 regions from genomic DNA. In the paper's pipeline: Within the assay, amplification of reference gene primers was used to estimate how many nucleated cells each sample contained. Sequence reads were collapsed and filtered to measure the absolute abundance of every unique TCRbeta CDR3 rearrangement. For each sample, productive Simpson clonality was calculated as the square root of Simpson's diversity index across productive rearrangements. In TCRdb, the immuneACCESS table is reduced to in-frame sequences with V and J assigned. These tables do not hold every clone; where another copy was compared, an unresolved V gene accounts for under half, and the others remain unexplained. The V and J calls and clone size come from that table; D and trimming were worked out from the DNA. This sample holds about 250,000 clones; 70% to 85% were observed only once. Of the sample, under 4.5% falls within the top ten clones.

This sample was included in a study of blood T cell repertoires in COVID-19 (dated by TCRdb to about 2020). With regard to the full study: Collaborator samples came from the United States, Italy and Spain and covered acute and convalescent phases of COVID-19. The prospective study material was composed of cDNA or gDNA derived from T cells, B-cell-depleted T cells, or PBMCs. The dataset comprised deeply sampled blood TCRbeta repertoires from subjects exposed to, actively infected with, or recovered from COVID-19. A freely available public database, intended as a resource for researchers studying the immune response to SARS-CoV-2, is where the repertoires were released. Samples were obtained from the ongoing ImmuneRACE study (first 160 participants) and from about 1,300 subjects provided by 6 global collaborators. The sample metadata nearly always contained a de-identified subject ID, COVID-19 status, age in years and sex. HLA class I and class II types, where available, came from metadata supplied by the sample provider rather than from assay-based typing. Overall study results and their limits: The quantity of clinical and demographic metadata differed by source and by participant and was supplied without curation.

This TCR was recovered from a woman between 40 and 50 years old with active or convalescent COVID-19. The specimen sequenced was peripheral blood. Here the chain combines TRBV15 and TRBJ1-1; TRBD1 is possibly the D segment (5 matching bases). The nucleotides are TGTGCCACCAGCACGGGGGGGATTGGAAAAAGTGAAGCTTTCTTT. It specifies CATSTGGIGKSEAFF.